This TCR beta chain was obtained from a study of T cells in Graves' hyperthyroidism and ophthalmopathy. Turning to the study itself: Prior to any treatment, at the point of initial diagnosis, peripheral blood was collected.

The CDR3 extends over 12 amino acids. V was cut by 5 bases and J by 6 bases, with 9 bases left in between. Germline-derived CDR1 and CDR2 are MNHEY and SVGEGT. Amplification of TCR beta CDR3 regions used RNA as the template. HTBI primers drove first-round RT-PCR of the TCR CDR3. TCRdb reprocessed the multiplex PCR reads via MiXCR and lists one record per CDR3 protein. Seen here are 330,000 or so distinct CDR3 sequences, roughly 19% observed once, and the top ten hold just under 40%. A word on this clonotype: Its antigen is unidentified.

Based on clinical symptoms, serum thyroxine and TRAb, thyroid ultrasound and orbital computed tomography, diagnoses were reached. General observations from the study: The authors' 13 V-J model separated ophthalmopathy from stable hyperthyroidism.

The sequencing sample was made of blood. This chain joins TRBV6-2 or TRBV6-3 and TRBJ2-3; D may be TRBD2 (6 bases). This TCR was sampled from a man over 45 with Graves' ophthalmopathy. The CDR3: CASSVGGDTQYF. In DNA form, the CDR3 reads TGTGCCAGCAGTGTTGGAGGGGATACGCAGTATTTT.